This TCR beta chain was found in a study of vaccination and CD4 T cells after COVID-19. Study summary: Convalescent donors totaled six males and four females, including two who were Hispanic. The post-vaccine samples came a median 72 days after dose two (range 14 to 241).

The treatment was: approximately 9-day PBMC culture with coronavirus spike peptide pools or control peptides (ViraFEST assay). This clonotype has a handful of counts. Its antigen is not known. An Oncomine TCR Beta short-read assay was used to sequence the DNA from cultured CD4+ T cells. The genomic DNA was obtained from cultured CD4+ T cells by extraction with the QIAamp micro DNA kit. One entry per CDR3 protein results from TCRdb running MiXCR on the PCR reads. Altogether nearly 7,000 distinct CDR3 sequences are present, around three quarters being singletons, with the ten largest covering 30% to 40%. The CDR3 covers 14 residues. Per germline, CDR1 DFQATT and CDR2 SNEGSKA (reference sequence). The V and J ends lost 0 bases and 6 bases, in that order; junction bases with no gene match: 4.

The sample was CD4+ T cells from blood, cultured in vitro. The chain joins TRBV20-1 to TRBJ2-3; 9 bases line up with TRBD2. This receptor was identified in a human donor who had recovered from COVID-19. CDR3 sequence (DNA): TGCAGTGCTAGAGATTGGCGGGAGGGCGATACGCAGTATTTT. Its protein is CSARDWREGDTQYF.